This is a list of T cell receptor beta chains from one sample in a study of blood T cell repertoires in COVID-19. Sequencing was performed with immunoSEQ multiplex PCR; in TCRdb, only in-frame clones are kept and a portion is missing. The sample comprises about 85,000 clones, around 90% of which are singletons, and about 2% rests with the top ten. The sample taken for sequencing was peripheral blood. The source of these receptors is a man aged 45-65 years with acute or convalescent COVID-19. The CDR3 runs from the conserved cysteine through the conserved F or W. D genes are given only for firm matches. Size tells how often a clone was seen (once, few, many) or the class of an expanded clone, and some rows leave it out.

abundance | d_gene | j_gene | v_gene | CDR3aa | CDR3nt
. | . | TRBJ1-1 | TRBV4-1 | CASSHLVLGNTEAFF | TGCGCCAGCAGCCATCTTGTTCTTGGCAACACTGAAGCTTTCTTT
once | . | TRBJ2-5 | TRBV7-7 | CASSPSDKQETQYF | TGTGCCAGCAGCCCTTCGGACAAGCAAGAGACCCAGTACTTC
. | . | TRBJ1-2 | TRBV12-3/TRBV12-4 | CASSPPGRGYTF | TGTGCCAGCAGTCCGCCGGGGAGGGGCTACACCTTC
. | TRBD1 | TRBJ1-2 | TRBV5-4 | CASSQPSDRGFGYTF | TGTGCCAGCAGCCAGCCATCAGACAGGGGCTTTGGCTACACCTTC
. | . | TRBJ2-3 | TRBV24-1 | CATSVAGLTDTQYF | TGTGCCACCAGTGTAGCAGGGCTAACAGATACGCAGTATTTT
. | . | TRBJ2-5 | TRBV7-8 | CASSSEGRTQYF | TGTGCCAGCAGCTCGGAGGGTCGGACCCAGTACTTC
few | TRBD2 | TRBJ2-1 | TRBV15 | CATSRTSGTDNEQFF | TGTGCCACCAGCAGGACTAGCGGGACCGACAATGAGCAGTTCTTC
once | TRBD1 | TRBJ2-5 | TRBV7-9 | CASSSTTGTIQETQYF | TGTGCCAGCAGCTCGACGACAGGGACAATACAAGAGACCCAGTACTTC
. | . | TRBJ1-2 | TRBV7-2 | CASSSSGSGEYGYTF | TGTGCCAGCAGCTCTTCAGGGTCAGGGGAGTATGGCTACACCTTC
once | . | TRBJ2-3 | TRBV18 | CASSPSGLLSTDTQYF | TGTGCCAGCTCACCATCCGGACTTCTTAGCACAGATACGCAGTATTTT
. | TRBD2 | TRBJ2-3 | TRBV7-3 | CASSSYPGGGDTQYF | TGTGCCAGCAGCTCCTACCCGGGAGGAGGGGATACGCAGTATTTT
. | . | TRBJ1-1 | TRBV12-5 | CASDVTGNTEAFF | TGTGCTAGCGATGTTACAGGGAACACTGAAGCTTTCTTT
. | . | TRBJ1-1 | TRBV21-1 | CASGGYFDRGNTEAFF | TGTGCCAGCGGAGGCTATTTTGACAGGGGGAACACTGAAGCTTTCTTT